This T cell receptor beta chain came from a study of blood T cell repertoires in COVID-19. The assay was immunoSEQ multiplex PCR, and TCRdb's table has in-frame clones only and misses some. Of approximately 500,000 clones in the sample, less than 90% were seen once. Between the trimmed V and J ends, which lost 6 bases and 0 bases, there was a span of 3 bases. The CDR3 consists of 13 residues. Germline V gene lookup returns CDR1 ENHRY and CDR2 SYGVKD. The sequencing input was peripheral blood. The V call is TRBV10-3, the J call TRBJ1-6; D unresolved. The source of this sequence is a woman aged 45-65 years with COVID-19, enrolled during active disease. The CDR3 DNA follows: TGTGCCATCAGGAGCTCCTATAATTCACCCCTCCACTTT. Translating it yields CAIRSSYNSPLHF.